These 21 T cell receptor beta chains originate from one sample sequenced in a study of T-cell memory formation after mild COVID-19. TCRdb passed the 5' RACE reads through MiXCR, listing each CDR3 protein once. Here the sample spans hundreds of thousands of distinct CDR3 sequences, about a fifth being singletons. The sample consisted of PBMCs or a T cell subset sorted from them (not recorded which). The receptors originated from an adult woman who had mild COVID-19 (a few samples of this study predate the infection). Cell type and time point are not known.

This clonotype was seen only a few times. The chain uses TRBV24-1 and TRBJ2-1; D is uncertain. The CDR3 runs 13 residues. Germline CDR1 and CDR2: KGHDR and SFDVKD. V was trimmed by 3 bases and J by 10 bases, leaving 12 bases between them. CDR3: CATSDPGRTEQFF. In nucleotides, the CDR3 is TGTGCCACCAGTGATCCCGGACGGACCGAGCAGTTCTTC.

This sequence joins TRBV30 and TRBJ2-7; a possible D gene is TRBD1 (5 bases). Germline CDR1 and CDR2: GTSNPN and SVGIG (reference sequence). Trimming took off 4 bases at V and 7 bases at J, with 26 bases between the two ends. This CDR3 contains 16 residues. This CDR3 is CAWTLNPRVPVGEQYF. Here the CDR3 DNA reads TGTGCCTGGACCTTAAACCCCAGGGTGCCCGTAGGGGAGCAGTACTTC.

This clonotype showed up just a few times. The V gene is TRBV5-1, the J gene TRBJ2-1; a weak D match, TRBD1 (6 bases). CDR3 length equals 14 residues. Germline V gene lookup returns CDR1 SGHRS and CDR2 YFSETQ. V lost 0 bases, J lost 8 bases, and 12 bases lay in between. The CDR3 reads CASSLGRSGDEQFF. CDR3 sequence (DNA): TGCGCCAGCAGCTTGGGGCGATCAGGGGATGAGCAGTTCTTC.

This chain uses TRBV7-9 with TRBJ2-3; tentatively, D is TRBD1 (6 bases). Germline V gene sequence: CDR1 SEHNR, CDR2 FQNEAQ (reference sequence). Trimming removed 1 base at V and 1 base at J, with 15 bases between. The CDR3 runs 17 residues. CDR3 sequence (DNA): TGTGCCAGCAGCTTAGTGTTCTTGGACAGACGCACAGATACGCAGTATTTT. Its protein is CASSLVFLDRRTDTQYF.

This clonotype was counted a few times. The chain is built from TRBV7-9 and TRBJ2-1; 9 bases are a match to TRBD1. CDR3 size: 15 residues. V dropped 6 bases and J dropped 2; count of bases not matched to a gene: 5. CDR1 is SEHNR, CDR2 FQNEAQ, per germline (reference sequence). CDR3 protein: CASRSGQGPYNEQFF. The CDR3 bases are TGTGCCAGCAGGTCGGGACAGGGACCCTACAATGAGCAGTTCTTC.

The gene calls are TRBV29-1 and TRBJ1-1; D call uncertain. The germline V gene has CDR1 SQVTM and CDR2 ANQGSEA. This CDR3 is 12 amino acids long. V lost 8 bases to trimming and J lost 4 bases, with 14 bases between them. The CDR3 loop reads CSTRTPSTEAFF. The CDR3 coding sequence is TGCAGCACACGCACCCCCAGCACTGAAGCTTTCTTT.

This sequence joins TRBV24-1 and TRBJ2-3; 11 nucleotides align to TRBD2. Germline V gene lookup returns CDR1 KGHDR and CDR2 SFDVKD. This CDR3 spans 15 amino acids. The trim removed 3 bases at V and 3 bases at J, leaving 1 base unmatched. CDR3: CATSDPSGRTDTQYF. DNA of the CDR3: TGTGCCACCAGTGATCCTAGCGGGAGGACAGATACGCAGTATTTT.

The V gene is TRBV6-6, the J gene TRBJ2-1; 10 bases line up with TRBD2. Germline V gene lookup returns CDR1 MNHNY and CDR2 SVGAGI (reference sequence). CDR3 size: 17 residues. After removal of 0 bases from V and 8 bases from J, the junction contained 10 bases not matched to a gene. In nucleotides, the CDR3 is TGTGCCAGCAGTTACTCCGCACCCGCTAGCGGGGGCGATGAGCAGTTCTTC. Residues: CASSYSAPASGGDEQFF.

This chain connects TRBV5-4 to TRBJ2-7, with 9 bases aligning to TRBD1. The CDR3 consists of 15 residues. Germline CDR1 reads SGHNT; CDR2 reads YYREEE (reference sequence). Losses at the gene ends were 1 base for V and 9 bases for J; bases not matched to a gene: 11. The CDR3 reads CASSLPGQGERGQYF. In nucleotides, the CDR3 is TGTGCCAGCAGCTTGCCGGGACAGGGTGAACGTGGGCAGTACTTC.

The gene calls are TRBV12-3 or TRBV12-4 and TRBJ1-6; D remains ambiguous. The CDR3 contains 11 residues. V was trimmed by 3 bases and J by 12 bases, leaving 6 bases between them. The CDR3 bases are TGTGCCAGCAGTTTTACGGGACCCCTCCACTTT. Amino acids: CASSFTGPLHF.

The rearrangement uses TRBV2 and TRBJ2-5; no clear D gene. The CDR3 totals 11 residues. The V gene's germline CDR1 is SNHLY and CDR2 FYNNEI. V dropped 3 bases and J dropped 4 bases, with 3 bases sitting between them. The CDR3 is CASSESETQYF. The DNA of the CDR3 is TGTGCCAGCAGTGAGTCAGAGACCCAGTACTTC.

Of note for this clonotype: The conserved phenylalanine or tryptophan is not found at the CDR3 terminus, so this likely reflects a read error. The limits of the CDR3 on the DNA are not certain, so only TCRdb's listed CDR3 is given. V is TRBV5-8 and J is TRBJ2-7; the D call of TRBD1 is as the table states it, not checked on the DNA. CDR1 is SGHTS and CDR2 is YDEGEE in the germline V gene. Both ends counted, the CDR3 spans 12 residues. CDR3 residues: CASSVTGTAPLH.

V and J are TRBV5-6 and TRBJ1-2; a weak D match, TRBD1 (5 bases). The CDR3 contains 14 residues. CDR1 and CDR2 from the germline V gene are SGHDT and YYEEEE. V was clipped by 3 bases and J by 5 bases, with 14 bases between them. DNA for the CDR3: TGTGCCAGCAGCTCACGGACGGGGGAGTATGGCTACACCTTC. It yields the protein CASSSRTGEYGYTF.

This clonotype was observed a handful of times. This chain uses TRBV5-4 with TRBJ2-7; TRBD2 matches at 8 bases. The CDR3 consists of 15 residues. Per the germline V gene, CDR1 is SGHNT and CDR2 is YYREEE (reference sequence). The V gene end was trimmed by 4 bases and the J gene end by 3 bases; junction bases not matched to a gene: 9. CDR3: CASSPGTRSLYEQYF. In DNA form, the CDR3 reads TGTGCCAGCAGCCCCGGGACTAGGTCCCTCTACGAGCAGTACTTC.

CDR3 in DNA: TGCAGTGCTAGAGGCGTAGGGCAGTCAACTAATGAAAAACTGTTTTTT. Translation gives CSARGVGQSTNEKLFF. The chain carries TRBV20-1 and TRBJ1-4; D remains unclear. Germline CDR1 DFQATT, CDR2 SNEGSKA (reference sequence). The CDR3 is made up of 16 amino acids. The V end was cut by 1 base, the J end by 0 bases, with 12 bases between.

Ten or more counts support this clonotype. One base away lies a much larger clone, so this may be a sequencing read error. V and J are TRBV20-1 and TRBJ2-5; the D gene is possibly TRBD1 (5 bases). Looked up from germline, CDR1 is DFQATT and CDR2 is SNEGSKA (reference sequence). The CDR3 totals 11 residues. The CDR3 region is CRAPAGRTQYF. The CDR3 nucleotides are TGCAGGGCCCCAGCAGGGCGGACCCAGTACTTC.

In the case of this clonotype: A junction end diverges from the germline sequence, so it may reflect a read error. The CDR3 is CASRPDSYNSPLNF. CDR3 coding DNA: TGCGCCAGCCGCCCGGACAGCTATAATTCACCCCTCAACTTT. This chain links TRBV5-1 with TRBJ1-6; a weak D match, TRBD1 (6 bases). The length of the CDR3 is 14 residues. Looked up from germline, CDR1 is SGHRS and CDR2 is YFSETQ.

This clonotype was seen a few times. The rearrangement joins TRBV12-3 or TRBV12-4 to TRBJ2-7, with TRBD1 matching 9 bases. CDR3 length equals 14 residues. The V gene end was trimmed by 3 bases and the J gene end by 6 bases; junction bases not matched to a gene: 6. In DNA form, the CDR3 reads TGTGCCAGCAGTTTTACAGGGGGCAGGAGCGAGCAGTACTTC. This gives the protein CASSFTGGRSEQYF.

The rearrangement joins TRBV12-3 or TRBV12-4 to TRBJ2-3; 10 nucleotides line up with TRBD2. The V segment lost 3 bases and the J segment 3 bases; nucleotides outside the gene matches: 6. This CDR3 spans 16 amino acids. The CDR3 DNA reads as TGTGCCAGCAGTTTGCTAGCGGGAGCGGGGACAGATACGCAGTATTTT. Its protein product is CASSLLAGAGTDTQYF.

This clonotype turned up a few times. The rearrangement links TRBV7-9 to TRBJ1-1; TRBD1 aligns across 10 bases. The CDR3 runs 15 residues. The V segment lost 5 bases and the J segment 2 bases; nucleotides outside the gene matches: 5. Looked up from germline, CDR1 is SEHNR and CDR2 is FQNEAQ (reference sequence). CDR3 bases: TGTGCCAGCAGCGCGGGACAGGGGTTCAACACTGAAGCTTTCTTT. As protein: CASSAGQGFNTEAFF.

The chain has TRBV4-1 and TRBJ2-1; possibly TRBD2 for D (5 bases). Trimming shortened V by 4 bases and J by 0 bases, and 10 bases separated the two germline ends. This CDR3 region has 15 residues. Germline V gives CDR1 MGHRA, CDR2 YSYEKL. The CDR3 sequence is CASSRTRSSYNEQFF. In DNA form, the CDR3 reads TGCGCCAGCAGCCGGACTCGGAGCTCCTACAATGAGCAGTTCTTC.